The 6 T cell receptor beta chains below all came from one sample that was sequenced in a study of control samples from healthy donors and cancer patients. Here immunoSEQ multiplex PCR was the method, and the copy in TCRdb shows in-frame clones only, minus some. The sample shows tens of thousands of clones, approximately 82% of them seen only once. The sample comprised blood. All receptors derive from a woman aged 55 to 70 in good health.

This clone came up a few times. V gene TRBV6-4 combines with J gene TRBJ1-2; TRBD1 might be the D (5 bases). This CDR3 is 16 amino acids long. CDR1 MRHNA and CDR2 SNTAGT come from the germline V gene. The V end lost 0 bases, the J end lost 4 bases, and 15 bases lay between the germline ends. CDR3 DNA: TGTGCCAGCAGTGACTCTGCAACAGGACGAAGCTATGGCTACACCTTC. Protein: CASSDSATGRSYGYTF.

The gene calls are TRBV13 and TRBJ2-2; 12 bases agree with TRBD2. The CDR3 length is 21 residues. The V and J ends lost 4 bases and 2 bases, in that order; junction bases with no gene match: 17. Germline-derived CDR1 and CDR2 are PRHDT and FYEKMQ (reference sequence). CDR3 in amino acids: CASSSRTSGEFPFLNTGELFF. CDR3 in DNA: TGTGCCAGCAGCTCCCGGACTAGCGGGGAATTCCCATTCTTAAACACCGGGGAGCTGTTTTTT.

This sequence joins TRBV5-1 and TRBJ2-7, with D possibly TRBD1 on 6 matching bases. Germline CDR1 reads SGHRS; CDR2 reads YFSETQ. The V end was cut by 2 bases, the J end by 4 bases, with 13 bases between. This CDR3 has 14 residues. CDR3 DNA sequence: TGCGCCAGCAGCTTTGCCAGGGGAGCTTACGAGCAGTACTTC. Residues: CASSFARGAYEQYF.

The V gene is TRBV18, the J gene TRBJ2-1; tentatively, D is TRBD1 or TRBD2 (6 bases each). Trimming shortened V by 3 bases and J by 10 bases, and 13 bases separated the two germline ends. This CDR3 comprises 13 residues. Germline CDR1 KGHSH, CDR2 LQKENI. The CDR3 is CASSPGGSREQFF. The CDR3, as DNA: TGTGCCAGCTCACCGGGGGGCAGTCGAGAGCAGTTCTTC.

The chain employs TRBV18 and TRBJ2-7; 15 positions agree with TRBD2. CDR1 is KGHSH, CDR2 LQKENI, per germline. Trimming took 3 bases from V and 3 from J; bases not matched to a gene: 0. This CDR3 is 15 amino acids long. The CDR3 here is CASSPGLAGGYEQYF. The CDR3 nucleotides are TGTGCCAGCTCACCGGGACTAGCGGGAGGCTACGAGCAGTACTTC.

This clone occurred many times. V gene TRBV2 combines with J gene TRBJ1-5; D gene ambiguous. CDR1 is SNHLY and CDR2 is FYNNEI in the germline V gene. V lost 6 bases and J lost 7, with 19 bases in between. The CDR3 is 15 amino acids. The CDR3 nucleotides are TGTGCCAGCAGCGGTCCTGGACTACGCGAACAGCCCCAGCATTTT. This encodes CASSGPGLREQPQHF.